The present entry profiles one T cell receptor beta chain with its context. The target antigen is unknown. TCRdb fed the RT-PCR reads into MiXCR, producing one record per CDR3 protein. The table includes around 520,000 distinct CDR3 sequences, roughly 25% detected once. The record originates from a study of response to subunit inactivated influenza vaccine. The study's findings and limits: T cells newly recruited by each seasonal influenza vaccination are few, the authors suggested.

The CDR3 has 14 residues. The V gene end was trimmed by 6 bases and the J gene end by 0 bases; junction bases not matched to a gene: 5. The sequencing used CD4+ T cells sorted from PBMCs, collected roughly 5 days after vaccination. This TCR was sampled from a man in his forties or fifties who received an inactivated influenza vaccine. This rearrangement joins TRBV12-3 or TRBV12-4 to TRBJ2-7; 7 positions agree with TRBD1. The CDR3, as DNA: TGTGCCAGCAGGGGACAGCTCTCCTCCTACGAGCAGTACTTC. It yields the protein CASRGQLSSYEQYF.